This T cell receptor (beta chain) came from a study of T cells after posttransplantation cyclophosphamide. This CDR3 region has 13 residues. V lost 6 bases and J lost 5; bases outside the gene matches: 5. Germline loops: CDR1 SGHTA, CDR2 FQGTGA. A word on this clone: The antigen is unknown.

The related graft donor's blood sample was taken on the day of bone marrow donation. The data were produced by immunoSEQ multiplex PCR, yet TCRdb's version contains in-frame clones alone and is incomplete. The sample lists about 52,000 clones; roughly 94% were seen once. Study-wide findings and caveats: Recipient CMV seropositivity and CMV reactivation strongly tracked TRB clonality. Donor CD8+ memory clones often dominated recipient blood repertoires at later times.

Source material: PBMCs. The chain couples TRBV7-3 to TRBJ2-5; 8 bases are a match to TRBD2. This receptor was taken from a woman aged 25 to 39 in good health and a related stem cell transplant donor. CDR3 amino acids: CASSSTSVETQYF. CDR3 nucleotide sequence: TGTGCCAGCAGTTCGACTAGCGTGGAGACCCAGTACTTC. Supplemented by reference TRBV7-3 and TRBJ2-5, the full variable domain reads GAGVSQTPSNKVTEKGKYVELRCDPISGHTALYWYRQSLGQGPEFLIYFQGTGAADDSGLPNDRFFAVRPEGSVSTLKIQRTERGDSAVYLCASSSTSVETQYFGPGTRLLVL.